This T cell receptor (beta chain) comes out of a study of cytomegalovirus exposure and HLA in healthy donors. At the level of the study: Findings of an earlier analysis included around 120 million unique TCR beta sequences from roughly 190 million T cells.

In regard to this clone: Its cognate antigen is unknown.

Findings and limits, study-wide: Analysis was performed later, and it showed HLA-associated TCR beta chains to be more clonally expanded than equally common others.

The primer mix had 60 Vbeta and 13 Jbeta primers. This table comes from immunoSEQ multiplex PCR, and its TCRdb copy is limited to in-frame clones, with some not included. The repertoire holds 90,000 to 100,000 clones, with about two thirds as singletons. Germline V gene data show CDR1 as MDHEN and CDR2 as SYDVKM. J gave up 3 bases and V 6 bases, and 5 bases lay outside the gene matches. The CDR3 sequence is 15 residues long. The sequence derives from a man in his forties or fifties in good health and CMV-seronegative. The sample consisted of PBMCs. The chain uses TRBV28 and TRBJ2-3; 11 bases agree with TRBD2. Written as DNA, the CDR3 is TGTGCCAGCAGGCTAGCGGGGGGCCAAACAGATACGCAGTATTTT. Its translation is CASRLAGGQTDTQYF. Variable domain in full (rest from reference TRBV28 and TRBJ2-3): DVKVTQSSRYLVKRTGEKVFLECVQDMDHENMFWYRQDPGLGLRLIYFSYDVKMKEKGDIPEGYSVSREKKERFSLILESASTNQTSMYLCASRLAGGQTDTQYFGPGTRLTVL.